The 29 T cell receptor beta chains in this list originate from one sample, sequenced in a study of blood T cell repertoires in COVID-19. Clones were sequenced by immunoSEQ multiplex PCR, and TCRdb holds only the in-frame ones, with some missing. Found here are about 160,000 clones, about 83% of them singletons; the top ten hold approximately 8%. The sequenced material came from peripheral blood. The receptor source for this set is a man in his fifties or sixties with acute or convalescent COVID-19.

V is TRBV2 and J is TRBJ1-5; maybe TRBD1 (5 bases). The CDR3 spans 14 residues. The germline V gene encodes CDR1 SNHLY and CDR2 FYNNEI. The V gene lost 3 bases and the J gene lost 4 bases, with 10 bases spanning the gap. This chain's CDR3 is CASSDRVKNQPQHF. The CDR3 nucleotides read TGTGCCAGCAGTGACAGGGTCAAAAATCAGCCCCAGCATTTT.

The chain employs TRBV5-6 and TRBJ1-2; D unclear. V was clipped by 2 bases and J by 8 bases, with 13 bases between them. This CDR3 comprises 13 residues. From germline, CDR1 is SGHDT and CDR2 YYEEEE. In nucleotides, the CDR3 is TGTGCCAGCAGCTTCGAGGAGGTTGGGGGCTACACCTTC. Its protein product is CASSFEEVGGYTF.

The gene calls are TRBV3-1 (or the pseudogene TRBV3-2) and TRBJ2-3; 8 bases are a match to TRBD2. This CDR3 has 14 residues. From germline, CDR1 is LGHDT and CDR2 YNNKEL (reference sequence). V trimming: 4 bases; J trimming: 3 bases; junction bases outside the gene matches: 3. The CDR3 DNA is TGTGCCAGCAGCCCGGGGGGGCAGACAGATACGCAGTATTTT. Its protein is CASSPGGQTDTQYF.

This chain uses TRBV5-6 with TRBJ2-7; D gene unclear. Germline assignment: CDR1 SGHDT and CDR2 YYEEEE. V was shortened by 3 bases and J by 0 bases, with 16 bases between the two germline ends. CDR3 size: 16 residues. The CDR3 nucleotides read TGTGCCAGCAGCTCAGATACACTACTCTTCTCCTACGAGCAGTACTTC. It is translated as CASSSDTLLFSYEQYF.

This chain uses TRBV28 with TRBJ1-2; 7 bases are a match to TRBD1. CDR3 length: 13 amino acids. V was clipped by 2 bases and J by 7 bases; unmatched bases: 4. Germline CDR1 and CDR2: MDHEN and SYDVKM. CDR3 DNA sequence: TGTGCCAGCAGTTTAAAGGGGGCGCGTGGCTACACCTTC. Protein: CASSLKGARGYTF.

This clone was counted a few times. This chain connects TRBV5-1 to TRBJ1-2; 9 bases agree with TRBD1. There are 15 residues in the CDR3. The germline CDR1 and CDR2 sequences are SGHRS and YFSETQ. The trim removed 3 bases at V and 1 base at J, leaving 4 bases unmatched. CDR3 coding DNA: TGCGCCAGCAGCTGGGGACAGGGTCGTAACTATGGCTACACCTTC. Amino acid sequence: CASSWGQGRNYGYTF.

The chain carries TRBV6-5 and TRBJ2-7; D perhaps matches TRBD2 (6 bases). The CDR3 loop spans 14 amino acids. Germline-derived CDR1 and CDR2 are MNHEY and SVGAGI. Trimming stripped 6 bases from V and 0 bases from J, with 12 bases between. For the CDR3, the DNA is TGTGCCAGCAGGGGAGGACTTAGCTCCTACGAGCAGTACTTC. This codes for CASRGGLSSYEQYF.

The rearrangement uses TRBV7-3 and TRBJ2-1; possible D gene TRBD1, 6 bases. Per the germline V gene, CDR1 is SGHTA and CDR2 is FQGTGA. The CDR3 totals 12 residues. The V and J ends lost 1 base and 9 bases respectively, with 7 bases between them. The CDR3 sequence: CASSLIGGEQFF. The CDR3 bases are TGTGCCAGCAGCTTAATAGGGGGTGAGCAGTTCTTC.

J is TRBJ1-5 and V is TRBV11-2, with 7 bases identical to TRBD1. The CDR3 covers 14 residues. J gave up 4 bases and V 5 bases, and 5 bases lay outside the gene matches. CDR1 is SGHAT, CDR2 FQNNGV, per germline. The CDR3 is CASSLGQQNQPQHF. The DNA for the CDR3 is TGTGCCAGCAGCCTGGGACAGCAAAATCAGCCCCAGCATTTT.

The CDR3 DNA reads TGTGCCAGTAGTCCGGGACAGGCCTTTAACTATGGCTACACCTTC. Protein: CASSPGQAFNYGYTF. The J gene is TRBJ1-2, the V gene TRBV19, with TRBD1 matching 8 bases. Germline assignment: CDR1 LNHDA and CDR2 SQIVND (reference sequence). CDR3 length: 15 amino acids. Unmatched junction bases numbered 6, after V lost 5 bases and J lost 1 base.

The rearrangement uses TRBV15 and TRBJ2-3; TRBD2 matches at 10 bases. CDR1 is LNHNV and CDR2 is YYDKDF in the germline V gene (reference sequence). The CDR3 has 14 amino acids. Trimming removed 6 bases from V and 11 bases from J; junction bases left unmatched: 11. The CDR3 DNA sequence: TGTGCCACCAGGGGGGGGACTAGCGCTTCCCAGCAGTATTTT. Its protein product is CATRGGTSASQQYF.

The rearrangement joins TRBV2 to TRBJ1-5; 7 bases fit TRBD1. Germline loops: CDR1 SNHLY, CDR2 FYNNEI. The junction had 3 bases not matched to a gene; V was cut back by 4 bases and J by 0 bases. The CDR3 length is 15 residues. CDR3 DNA sequence: TGTGCCAGCAGTGGACAGGGAAGTAGCAATCAGCCCCAGCATTTT. Its protein is CASSGQGSSNQPQHF.

This clone was seen a handful of times. V is TRBV19 and J is TRBJ1-4; 10 bases align to TRBD1. Germline V gives CDR1 LNHDA, CDR2 SQIVND (reference sequence). The CDR3 covers 14 residues. Trimming cost V 7 bases and J 8 bases; bases outside gene matches: 7. The CDR3 here is CASIDRGREEKLFF. For the CDR3, the DNA is TGTGCCAGTATTGACAGGGGGCGCGAGGAAAAACTGTTTTTT.

This clone was observed a handful of times. V usage is TRBV7-8 and J usage is TRBJ1-3, with 7 bases lining up with TRBD1. J lost 2 bases, V lost 2 bases, and 6 bases had no gene match. Looked up from germline, CDR1 is SGHVS and CDR2 is FQNEAQ. The CDR3 length is 16 residues. CDR3 coding DNA: TGTGCCAGCAGCTTATGGCGCCAGGGGGCTGGAAACACCATATATTTT. Protein: CASSLWRQGAGNTIYF.

Concerning this clone itself: One junction end disagrees with the germline gene, perhaps due to a read error. The chain uses TRBV7-7 and TRBJ2-5; a possible D gene is TRBD1 (5 bases). The CDR3 is made up of 15 amino acids. Germline CDR1 SSHAT, CDR2 FNYEAQ (reference sequence). The CDR3: CASSLLDSLRETQYF. The DNA of the CDR3 is TGTGCTAGCAGCTTACTTGACAGCCTGAGGGAGACCCAGTACTTC.

The chain combines TRBV28 with TRBJ1-2; 8 bases agree with TRBD1. Trimming took 2 bases from V and 5 from J; bases not matched to a gene: 10. The CDR3 sequence is 16 residues long. Germline V lookup: CDR1 MDHEN, CDR2 SYDVKM. CDR3 in DNA: TGTGCCAGCAGTTTAACCCGGGACAGGCCTGAGTATGGCTACACCTTC. It encodes CASSLTRDRPEYGYTF.

The chain couples TRBV6-2 or TRBV6-3 to TRBJ1-6, with 11 nucleotides matching TRBD1. Germline values: CDR1 MNHEY, CDR2 SVGEGT. V dropped 5 bases and J dropped 10; count of bases not matched to a gene: 7. The CDR3 runs to 15 residues. CDR3 protein: CASSSRDRGRSPLHF. The CDR3 DNA is TGTGCCAGCAGTAGCCGGGACAGGGGGAGATCACCCCTCCACTTT.

The V and J genes are TRBV7-3 and TRBJ2-1; 7 positions match TRBD1. The V gene end was trimmed by 2 bases and the J gene end by 9 bases; junction bases not matched to a gene: 4. The CDR3 is 13 residues long. Per the germline V gene, CDR1 is SGHTA and CDR2 is FQGTGA. The CDR3 loop is CASSLEGAAEQFF. Written as DNA, the CDR3 is TGTGCCAGCAGCTTAGAGGGGGCAGCTGAGCAGTTCTTC.

The chain joins TRBV6-5 to TRBJ1-5, with TRBD1 as a possible D gene (5 bases). Trimming took off 6 bases at V and 6 bases at J, with 18 bases between the two ends. This CDR3 is built from 15 residues. Per the germline V gene, CDR1 is MNHEY and CDR2 is SVGAGI. DNA for the CDR3: TGTGCCAGCAGCCAATCCTCAGGGTCCAGTCAGCCCCAGCATTTT. This codes for CASSQSSGSSQPQHF.

Only one count was recorded for this clone. The chain has TRBV14 and TRBJ1-4; 10 bases line up with TRBD1. Trimming took 4 bases from V and 7 from J; bases not matched to a gene: 3. CDR1 SGHDN and CDR2 FVKESK come from the germline V gene. There are 14 residues in the CDR3. The CDR3, as DNA: TGTGCCAGCAGCCCGGGACAGGGGCTTGAAAAACTGTTTTTT. Translated: CASSPGQGLEKLFF.

This chain links TRBV7-8 with TRBJ1-1; the D is unclear. Deletions cut 1 base from V and 0 bases from J, with 9 bases between. There are 15 residues in the CDR3. Germline lookup yields CDR1 SGHVS and CDR2 FQNEAQ. CDR3 in amino acids: CASSLVAGLNTEAFF. The CDR3 DNA reads as TGTGCCAGCAGCTTAGTAGCCGGTCTGAACACTGAAGCTTTCTTT.

The genes are TRBV2 and TRBJ1-2, with D tentatively TRBD1 (5 bases). The CDR3 is 13 amino acids. V was shortened by 5 bases and J by 5 bases, with 12 bases between the two germline ends. Germline V lookup: CDR1 SNHLY, CDR2 FYNNEI. The CDR3 region is CASSQGKDYGYTF. The CDR3 nucleotides read TGTGCCAGCAGTCAGGGCAAGGATTATGGCTACACCTTC.

The V gene is TRBV10-2, the J gene TRBJ1-1; 8 bases agree with TRBD1. The CDR3 spans 14 residues. In germline, CDR1 is WSHSY, CDR2 SAAADI. The junction had 3 bases not matched to a gene; V was cut back by 5 bases and J by 1 base. The DNA of the CDR3 is TGCGCCAGCAGTAAGACAGGGGCGAACACTGAAGCTTTCTTT. Translation gives CASSKTGANTEAFF.

This chain connects TRBV6-5 to TRBJ1-6; D is unclear. The CDR3 extends over 15 amino acids. From germline, CDR1 is MNHEY and CDR2 SVGAGI. The V end was cut by 6 bases, the J end by 11 bases, with 20 bases between. The CDR3 nucleotides are TGTGCCAGCAGAGACCAGGTTAAAGGTTACGCACCCCTCCACTTT. Translated, it gives CASRDQVKGYAPLHF.

The rearrangement joins TRBV7-9 to TRBJ2-7; a weak D match, TRBD2 (5 bases). This CDR3 has 15 amino acids. From germline, CDR1 is SEHNR and CDR2 FQNEAQ (reference sequence). With 5 bases removed from V and 2 bases from J, the gap between germline ends came to 16 bases. This CDR3 reads CASSSSGSFTYEQYF. DNA of the CDR3: TGTGCCAGCAGCAGTTCGGGAAGTTTTACCTACGAGCAGTACTTC.

The chain combines TRBV19 with TRBJ1-2, with unresolved D. Trimming shortened V by 4 bases and J by 7 bases, and 19 bases separated the two germline ends. The length of the CDR3 is 15 residues. Germline-derived CDR1 and CDR2 are LNHDA and SQIVND (reference sequence). CDR3 DNA sequence: TGTGCCAGTAGTAAAGACGGCGGTAAAGGTGCTGGCTACACCTTC. Translation gives CASSKDGGKGAGYTF.

This chain links TRBV10-3 with TRBJ1-3, with TRBD1 as a possible D gene (6 bases). Deletions cut 4 bases from V and 0 bases from J, with 7 bases between. The CDR3 loop spans 14 amino acids. Germline CDR1 ENHRY, CDR2 SYGVKD. The CDR3 DNA reads as TGTGCCATCAGTGGGGACATCTCTGGAAACACCATATATTTT. Amino acid sequence: CAISGDISGNTIYF.

The rearrangement links TRBV24-1 to TRBJ1-2; TRBD1 matches at 12 bases. J lost 4 bases, V lost 2 bases, and 4 bases had no gene match. The CDR3 runs to 16 residues. CDR1 is KGHDR, CDR2 SFDVKD, per germline. The CDR3 loop is CATSDSGTGGFYGYTF. CDR3 bases: TGTGCCACCAGTGATTCCGGGACAGGGGGCTTCTATGGCTACACCTTC.

This chain joins TRBV4-3 and TRBJ1-2; 10 nucleotides align to TRBD1. Germline V CDR1 and CDR2: LGHNA, YSLEER. Losses at the gene ends were 3 bases for V and 6 bases for J; bases not matched to a gene: 7. This CDR3 region has 15 residues. The CDR3 is CASSHSGTGDDGYTF. The CDR3 region has the DNA TGCGCCAGCAGCCATTCCGGGACAGGGGACGATGGCTACACCTTC.